The rows below give T cell receptor beta chains drawn from one sample of a study of OX40 agonist ivuxolimab in advanced cancers. The protocol was immunoSEQ multiplex PCR, while the TCRdb copy is restricted to in-frame clones and leaves out a portion. The data show some 100,000 clones, roughly 94% seen once. The specimen was CD4+ or CD8+ T cells sorted from blood, collected in a trial of the OX40 agonist ivuxolimab. These receptors were taken from an adult with an advanced solid tumor such as melanoma, head and neck, liver or kidney cancer. Each CDR3 is given with its conserved first and last residue. A D gene is named only where the DNA matches it firmly. Not all rows give a size; the values are once, few, many and, for expanded clones, a class.

d_call: -; v_call: TRBV19; j_call: TRBJ1-1; clone_size: -; cdr3_nt: TGTGCCAGTAGTGAGTGGGATGCGGGCCCACTCGCTTTCTTT; cdr3_aa: CASSEWDAGPLAFF
d_call: -; v_call: TRBV19; j_call: TRBJ1-1; clone_size: -; cdr3_nt: TGTGCCAGTAGTGAGGCGGGCGCGGGCACTGAAGCTTTCTTT; cdr3_aa: CASSEAGAGTEAFF
d_call: -; v_call: TRBV5-6; j_call: TRBJ2-7; clone_size: -; cdr3_nt: TGTGCCAGCAGCTTTATATGGGAGCAGTACTTC; cdr3_aa: CASSFIWEQYF
d_call: -; v_call: TRBV21-1; j_call: TRBJ1-2; clone_size: -; cdr3_nt: TGTGCCAGCTCCCGAAGCCGTGGCCCGGGAGAGGATGGCTACACCTTC; cdr3_aa: CASSRSRGPGEDGYTF
d_call: -; v_call: TRBV4-3; j_call: TRBJ1-3; clone_size: -; cdr3_nt: TGCGCCAGCAGCCAAGGAAACATTTTCTCTGGAAACACCATATATTTT; cdr3_aa: CASSQGNIFSGNTIYF
d_call: -; v_call: TRBV6-6; j_call: TRBJ2-3; clone_size: -; cdr3_nt: TGTGCCAGCATAAGCACAGATACGCAGTATTTT; cdr3_aa: CASISTDTQYF
d_call: -; v_call: TRBV12-2; j_call: TRBJ1-2; clone_size: -; cdr3_nt: TGTGCAAGTCGCGTTACAGGGGGCCGTATTGGCTACACCTTC; cdr3_aa: CASRVTGGRIGYTF
d_call: TRBD1; v_call: TRBV27; j_call: TRBJ1-1; clone_size: -; cdr3_nt: TGTGCCAGCAAACGACAGGGGGACACTGAAGCTTTCTTT; cdr3_aa: CASKRQGDTEAFF
d_call: TRBD1; v_call: TRBV4-3; j_call: TRBJ1-1; clone_size: -; cdr3_nt: TGCGCCAGCAGCCAAGATTGGGACAGTCTTGGGCAAGCTTTCTTT; cdr3_aa: CASSQDWDSLGQAFF
d_call: -; v_call: TRBV11-2; j_call: TRBJ2-3; clone_size: -; cdr3_nt: TGTGCCAGCAGCTCCACGAGCCACCCCACAGATACGCAGTATTTT; cdr3_aa: CASSSTSHPTDTQYF
d_call: -; v_call: TRBV7-8; j_call: TRBJ1-2; clone_size: -; cdr3_nt: TGTGCCAGCAGCGGAGCCGGGGGGCTGGGCTATGGCTACACCTTC; cdr3_aa: CASSGAGGLGYGYTF
d_call: TRBD1; v_call: TRBV27; j_call: TRBJ2-7; clone_size: once; cdr3_nt: TGTGCTAGCAGTCCCGGGGACAGGGCCTCCTACGAGCAGTACTTC; cdr3_aa: CASSPGDRASYEQYF
d_call: -; v_call: TRBV14; j_call: TRBJ2-5; clone_size: once; cdr3_nt: TGTGCCAGCAGCCCATTCGGGGGATGGAGGCAAGAGACCCAGTACTTC; cdr3_aa: CASSPFGGWRQETQYF
d_call: -; v_call: TRBV21-1; j_call: TRBJ2-2; clone_size: -; cdr3_nt: TGTGCCAGCAGCAAAGGACTAGCGGGACCAGTTTCCAACACCGGGGAGCTGTTTTTT; cdr3_aa: CASSKGLAGPVSNTGELFF
d_call: TRBD1; v_call: TRBV5-1; j_call: TRBJ2-3; clone_size: -; cdr3_nt: TGCGCCAGCAGCTTGGGGACAGGGGGCACAGATACGCAGTATTTT; cdr3_aa: CASSLGTGGTDTQYF
d_call: TRBD2; v_call: TRBV11-3; j_call: TRBJ2-1; clone_size: -; cdr3_nt: TGTGCCAGCAGCTTGTCTAGCGGGACCTACAATGAGCAGTTCTTC; cdr3_aa: CASSLSSGTYNEQFF
d_call: -; v_call: TRBV30; j_call: TRBJ2-7; clone_size: -; cdr3_nt: TGTGCCACGGACGGTTACTACGAGCAGTACTTC; cdr3_aa: CATDGYYEQYF
d_call: -; v_call: TRBV29-1; j_call: TRBJ1-5; clone_size: few; cdr3_nt: TGCAGCGCCGCACAGGGTAGCAATCAGCCCCAGCATTTT; cdr3_aa: CSAAQGSNQPQHF
d_call: -; v_call: TRBV15; j_call: TRBJ1-5; clone_size: -; cdr3_nt: TGTGCCACCAGCAGCGTTCAGCTTAATCAGCCCCAGCATTTT; cdr3_aa: CATSSVQLNQPQHF
d_call: TRBD1; v_call: TRBV27; j_call: TRBJ1-2; clone_size: -; cdr3_nt: TGTGCCAGCAGCCAAACCAGGGGGGGCTATGGCTACACCTTC; cdr3_aa: CASSQTRGGYGYTF
d_call: -; v_call: TRBV30; j_call: TRBJ1-4; clone_size: few; cdr3_nt: TGTGCCTGGAGTGTAAGCGAAAAACTGTTTTTT; cdr3_aa: CAWSVSEKLFF
d_call: -; v_call: TRBV9; j_call: TRBJ1-3; clone_size: -; cdr3_nt: TGTGCCAGCAGCGTAGACACTGGGGCTGGAAACACCATATATTTT; cdr3_aa: CASSVDTGAGNTIYF
d_call: -; v_call: TRBV9; j_call: TRBJ2-1; clone_size: -; cdr3_nt: TGTGCCAGCAGCGTAGCTCAAGACTACGGGGGCTATGAGCAGTTCTTC; cdr3_aa: CASSVAQDYGGYEQFF
d_call: TRBD2; v_call: TRBV7-9; j_call: TRBJ2-1; clone_size: -; cdr3_nt: TGTGCCAGCAGCATTACTAGCGGGAGGTACAATGAGCAGTTCTTC; cdr3_aa: CASSITSGRYNEQFF
d_call: -; v_call: TRBV15; j_call: TRBJ1-4; clone_size: once; cdr3_nt: TGTGCCACCAGCAAACCAGGGACGGAACTGAAACTGTTTTTT; cdr3_aa: CATSKPGTELKLFF
d_call: -; v_call: TRBV9; j_call: TRBJ1-6; clone_size: -; cdr3_nt: TGTGCCAGCAGCGTGAAGGGGAATTCACCCCTCCACTTT; cdr3_aa: CASSVKGNSPLHF
d_call: TRBD2; v_call: TRBV7-6; j_call: TRBJ2-7; clone_size: -; cdr3_nt: TGTGCCAGCAGCTTGGGGGGGAGGTACGAGCAGTACTTC; cdr3_aa: CASSLGGRYEQYF
d_call: -; v_call: TRBV27; j_call: TRBJ1-1; clone_size: -; cdr3_nt: TGTGCCAGCAGTTTGACAGGTTCTTACACTGAAGCTTTCTTT; cdr3_aa: CASSLTGSYTEAFF
d_call: -; v_call: TRBV27; j_call: TRBJ1-2; clone_size: once; cdr3_nt: TGTGCCAGCAGGAAACAGGGTTGGGACTATGGCTACACCTTC; cdr3_aa: CASRKQGWDYGYTF
d_call: -; v_call: TRBV7-9; j_call: TRBJ2-7; clone_size: -; cdr3_nt: TGTGCCAGCAGCTTAGGGGCTCCCCACGAGCAGTACTTC; cdr3_aa: CASSLGAPHEQYF
d_call: -; v_call: TRBV7-2; j_call: TRBJ2-3; clone_size: once; cdr3_nt: TGTGCCAGCAGCATGGGGTTGGGGGGAGCCGTCACAGATACGCAGTATTTT; cdr3_aa: CASSMGLGGAVTDTQYF
d_call: TRBD1; v_call: TRBV9; j_call: TRBJ1-3; clone_size: -; cdr3_nt: TGTGCCAGCAGCTTCATGGACAGGGTCTCGGACACCATATATTTT; cdr3_aa: CASSFMDRVSDTIYF
d_call: TRBD1; v_call: TRBV5-1; j_call: TRBJ2-7; clone_size: -; cdr3_nt: TGCGCCAGCAGCCTGACAGGGGGGGACGAGCAGTACTTC; cdr3_aa: CASSLTGGDEQYF
d_call: TRBD1; v_call: TRBV7-2; j_call: TRBJ1-2; clone_size: -; cdr3_nt: TGTGCCAGCAGCCCGACAGGGGTGGACTATGGCTACACCTTC; cdr3_aa: CASSPTGVDYGYTF
d_call: -; v_call: TRBV5-1; j_call: TRBJ1-3; clone_size: -; cdr3_nt: TGCGCCAGCAGCTTGGATTTGGCAAACACCATATATTTT; cdr3_aa: CASSLDLANTIYF
d_call: -; v_call: TRBV4-1; j_call: TRBJ1-1; clone_size: -; cdr3_nt: TGCGCCAGCAGCCCCTCTCCGGATTACACTGAAGCTTTCTTT; cdr3_aa: CASSPSPDYTEAFF
d_call: -; v_call: TRBV19; j_call: TRBJ1-5; clone_size: -; cdr3_nt: TGTGCCAGTACAGGGAGGAATCAGCCCCAGCATTTT; cdr3_aa: CASTGRNQPQHF
d_call: TRBD1; v_call: TRBV9; j_call: TRBJ1-2; clone_size: -; cdr3_nt: TGTGCCAGCAGCACACAGGGGGCGAGGGGATATGGCTACACCTTC; cdr3_aa: CASSTQGARGYGYTF
d_call: -; v_call: TRBV4-1; j_call: TRBJ1-3; clone_size: -; cdr3_nt: TGCGCCAGCAGCCGGGGAAACACCATATATTTT; cdr3_aa: CASSRGNTIYF
d_call: -; v_call: TRBV1; j_call: TRBJ1-1; clone_size: -; cdr3_nt: TGCACCAGCAGCCCTCTGGAGGGAGCGGGCGCTGAAGCTTTCTTT; cdr3_aa: CTSSPLEGAGAEAFF
d_call: TRBD2; v_call: TRBV6-1; j_call: TRBJ2-7; clone_size: -; cdr3_nt: TGTGCCGCCAGACTAGCGGGGTCCTCCTACGAGCAGTACTTC; cdr3_aa: CAARLAGSSYEQYF
d_call: -; v_call: TRBV29-1; j_call: TRBJ1-2; clone_size: -; cdr3_nt: TGCAGCGTCCCTAAAGGCGAGAACTATGGCTACACCTTC; cdr3_aa: CSVPKGENYGYTF
d_call: -; v_call: TRBV7-6; j_call: TRBJ2-7; clone_size: -; cdr3_nt: TGTGCCAGCAGCTTAGAACACTCCTACGAGCAGTACTTC; cdr3_aa: CASSLEHSYEQYF
d_call: TRBD1; v_call: TRBV4-1; j_call: TRBJ1-5; clone_size: -; cdr3_nt: TGCGCCAGCAGTCCGGGACAGGGACCACAGCCCCAGCATTTT; cdr3_aa: CASSPGQGPQPQHF
d_call: -; v_call: TRBV6-5; j_call: TRBJ2-7; clone_size: -; cdr3_nt: TGTGCCAGCAGTTCACGACAGGTCCAGGAGGACTACGAGCAGTACTTC; cdr3_aa: CASSSRQVQEDYEQYF
d_call: -; v_call: TRBV6-1; j_call: TRBJ2-1; clone_size: -; cdr3_nt: TGTGCCAGCAGAGGGGCCTCCTACAATGAGCAGTTCTTC; cdr3_aa: CASRGASYNEQFF
d_call: -; v_call: TRBV9; j_call: TRBJ2-1; clone_size: -; cdr3_nt: TGTGCCAGCAGCCCTGGGACACAAGGGGATGAGCAGTTCTTC; cdr3_aa: CASSPGTQGDEQFF
d_call: -; v_call: TRBV13; j_call: TRBJ2-1; clone_size: once; cdr3_nt: TGTGCCAGCAGCTCCCGGACTCAGGCGGGCAATGAGCAGTTCTTC; cdr3_aa: CASSSRTQAGNEQFF
d_call: -; v_call: TRBV29-1; j_call: TRBJ2-7; clone_size: -; cdr3_nt: TGCAGCGTTGGGCGGGACATAGGGGCCTACGAGCAGTACTTC; cdr3_aa: CSVGRDIGAYEQYF
d_call: -; v_call: TRBV30; j_call: TRBJ1-2; clone_size: -; cdr3_nt: TGTGCCTTAGATCTAAACTATGGCTACACCTTC; cdr3_aa: CALDLNYGYTF
d_call: -; v_call: TRBV11-2; j_call: TRBJ2-7; clone_size: -; cdr3_nt: TGTGCCAGCAGCTTAGATTTTCGGGTCAGGGGCCTCTACGAGCAGTACTTC; cdr3_aa: CASSLDFRVRGLYEQYF
d_call: -; v_call: TRBV5-4; j_call: TRBJ1-1; clone_size: -; cdr3_nt: TGTGCCAGCAGCTTGAGTGGTAATGAAGCTTTCTTT; cdr3_aa: CASSLSGNEAFF
d_call: TRBD1; v_call: TRBV4-1; j_call: TRBJ1-1; clone_size: -; cdr3_nt: TGCGCCAGCAGCCAGACAGGGGGCGTGGAAGCTTTCTTT; cdr3_aa: CASSQTGGVEAFF
d_call: TRBD2; v_call: TRBV19; j_call: TRBJ2-1; clone_size: -; cdr3_nt: TGTGCCAGTCGGCTAGCGGGAGGATACAATGAGCAGTTCTTC; cdr3_aa: CASRLAGGYNEQFF
d_call: -; v_call: TRBV6-1; j_call: TRBJ2-1; clone_size: -; cdr3_nt: TGTGCCAGCAGTGTTAGTAATACCTACAATGAGCAGTTCTTC; cdr3_aa: CASSVSNTYNEQFF